These 28 T cell receptor beta chains came from one sample sequenced in a study of breast tumors, draining lymph nodes, adjacent tissues (dated by TCRdb to 2016 to 2018). Receptor amplification or capture employed multiplex PCR. TCRdb lists the instrument as Illumina HiSeq 2000. Using fastp trimming at Q25 and MiXCR clonotype assembly, TCRdb reanalyzed the public sequencing data and kept in-frame beta chains. Each entry is one CDR3 protein sequence, shown with its most common DNA and genes. The sample contains 150,000 to 200,000 distinct CDR3 sequences, 30% to 40% of them found a single time. The ten top clones hold approximately 3.9% of the sample. Lymph node samples were obtained from the axillary draining lymph nodes of breast cancer patients. The sample consisted of axillary lymph node tissue. The origin of the receptors is a female donor with breast cancer. Some clones in this sample may be carry-over from other donors' samples.

This clonotype appeared many times. V and J are TRBV7-8 and TRBJ2-7, with a possible D match to TRBD1 (5 bases). The germline V gene encodes CDR1 SGHVS and CDR2 FQNEAQ. Trimming cost V 5 bases and J 5 bases, with 22 bases left between them. The CDR3 contains 16 residues. The CDR3 DNA follows: TGTGCCAGCAGCCCGCTGGGCGTGGCAGGGTTAAACGAGCAGTACTTC. Translated: CASSPLGVAGLNEQYF.

There are many counts of this clonotype. This sequence joins TRBV4-3 and TRBJ2-1; maybe TRBD1 (6 bases). This CDR3 contains 14 residues. Trimming shortened V by 1 base and J by 4 bases, and 8 bases separated the two germline ends. The germline V gene encodes CDR1 LGHNA and CDR2 YSLEER. Here the CDR3 reads CASSQGGLYNEQFF. CDR3 DNA: TGCGCCAGCAGCCAAGGGGGGCTGTACAATGAGCAGTTCTTC.

The V call is TRBV24-1, the J call TRBJ2-6; no firm D call. The V end lost 3 bases, the J end lost 4 bases, and 3 bases lay between the germline ends. Per germline, CDR1 KGHDR and CDR2 SFDVKD. CDR3 length equals 13 residues. CDR3 coding DNA: TGTGCCACCAGTGATCCGGGGGCCAACGTCCTGACTTTC. Its protein is CATSDPGANVLTF.

This clonotype has a count of ten or more. The chain is built from TRBV7-9 and TRBJ2-7, with D possibly matching TRBD2 (5 bases). V shed 5 bases and J shed 5 bases, with 13 bases lying between them. The CDR3 length is 13 residues. Germline loops: CDR1 SEHNR, CDR2 FQNEAQ (reference sequence). The DNA of the CDR3 is TGTGCCAGCAGCCCGTCTGGAGGCCACGAGCAGTACTTC. Protein sequence: CASSPSGGHEQYF.

This clonotype was counted a single time. The junction shows a germline mismatch at one end, possibly a read error. This chain links TRBV27 with TRBJ2-2; D might be TRBD2 (6 bases). CDR1 is MNHEY and CDR2 is SMNVEV in the germline V gene (reference sequence). This CDR3 contains 16 residues. The CDR3 DNA reads as TGTGCCAGCAGTAGGAGGGATCCCGAGCACATCGGGGAGCTGTTTTTC. Its protein product is CASSRRDPEHIGELFF.

The V gene is TRBV15, the J gene TRBJ1-6; a weak D match, TRBD1 (6 bases). Germline V lookup: CDR1 LNHNV, CDR2 YYDKDF (reference sequence). The V and J ends lost 3 bases and 13 bases respectively, with 16 bases between them. The CDR3 runs to 14 residues. The CDR3 DNA reads TGTGCCACCAGCAGGCAGGGGCACGATTTCCCCCTCCACTTT. This gives the protein CATSRQGHDFPLHF.

About this clonotype itself: A read error may be the cause here, since a much bigger clone is one base away. The chain recombines TRBV6-2 or TRBV6-3 with TRBJ2-7; 9 bases line up with TRBD2. V gave up 7 bases and J gave up 6 bases; unmatched junction bases: 10. Germline loops: CDR1 MNHEY, CDR2 SVGEGT. CDR3 length: 14 residues. CDR3 protein: CASTLEREASEQYF. The CDR3, as DNA: TGTGCCAGCACCCTCGAGCGGGAGGCGTCCGAGCAGTACTTC.

This chain links TRBV5-1 with TRBJ1-4; maybe TRBD1 (5 bases). The length of the CDR3 is 17 residues. V gave up 4 bases and J gave up 8 bases, with 24 bases separating them. Germline assignment: CDR1 SGHRS and CDR2 YFSETQ. CDR3 sequence: CASSPEPGLAGSEKLFF. Written as DNA, the CDR3 is TGCGCCAGCAGCCCGGAACCGGGACTAGCGGGGTCGGAAAAACTGTTTTTT.

This clonotype was counted at least ten times. The rearrangement joins TRBV7-2 to TRBJ2-5, with 9 bases matching TRBD2. CDR3 length: 15 amino acids. The trim removed 4 bases at V and 4 bases at J, leaving 7 bases unmatched. Germline V CDR1 and CDR2: SGHTA, FQGNSA. CDR3 loop: CASSSLAGEVETQYF. CDR3 sequence (DNA): TGTGCCAGCAGCTCCTTAGCGGGAGAAGTAGAGACCCAGTACTTC.

This clonotype was counted ten times or more. One base away lies a much larger clone, so this may be a sequencing read error. This chain links TRBV20-1 with TRBJ1-2, with D possibly matching TRBD1 (5 bases). CDR1 and CDR2 from the germline V gene are DFQATT and SNEGSKA (reference sequence). The CDR3 is 12 amino acids. The CDR3 region is CSARADSYGSTF. The CDR3 DNA follows: TGCAGTGCTAGGGCCGACAGCTATGGCTCCACCTTC.

In this sample, this clonotype turned up many times. The chain joins TRBV28 to TRBJ2-2; 9 nucleotides align to TRBD1. Germline values: CDR1 MDHEN, CDR2 SYDVKM. The junction had 5 bases not matched to a gene; V was cut back by 5 bases and J by 7 bases. This CDR3 is built from 14 residues. CDR3 protein: CASSRTGEIGELFF. CDR3 sequence (DNA): TGTGCCAGCAGTCGGACAGGGGAAATCGGGGAGCTGTTTTTT. Combining the CDR3 with reference TRBV28 and TRBJ2-2 gives the whole variable domain DVKVTQSSRYLVKRTGEKVFLECVQDMDHENMFWYRQDPGLGLRLIYFSYDVKMKEKGDIPEGYSVSREKKERFSLILESASTNQTSMYLCASSRTGEIGELFFGEGSRLTVL.

About this clonotype: A clone one base away is much larger, so this may be a read error. The J gene is TRBJ2-7, the V gene TRBV27; D is uncertain. The CDR3 length is 13 residues. The germline V gene has CDR1 MNHEY and CDR2 SMNVEV (reference sequence). CDR3 nucleotides: TGTGCCAGCAGTTTAAGCTTTGTGGGCGAGCAGCACTTC. Translation: CASSLSFVGEQHF.

This clonotype was seen repeatedly, ten times or more. The chain is built from TRBV7-9 and TRBJ2-7; D possibly matches TRBD1 or TRBD2 (5 bases each). V lost 5 bases and J lost 0, with 20 bases in between. The CDR3 totals 17 residues. Germline V gene sequence: CDR1 SEHNR, CDR2 FQNEAQ (reference sequence). CDR3 DNA: TGTGCCAGCAGCCCTACCATCGGGGCTCGCAGCTCCTACGAGCAGTACTTC. Amino acids: CASSPTIGARSSYEQYF.

V gene TRBV19 combines with J gene TRBJ2-1; perhaps TRBD1 as D (5 bases). Trimming cost V 4 bases and J 2 bases, with 9 bases left between them. The CDR3 sequence is 14 residues long. CDR1 LNHDA and CDR2 SQIVND come from the germline V gene (reference sequence). CDR3 residues: CASSTQGTYNEQFF. The CDR3 nucleotides are TGTGCCAGTAGTACCCAGGGAACCTACAATGAGCAGTTCTTC.

The sample holds many counts of this clonotype. This sequence joins TRBV20-1 and TRBJ1-5; unclear D gene. Germline-derived CDR1 and CDR2 are DFQATT and SNEGSKA (reference sequence). V dropped 6 bases and J dropped 0 bases, with 12 bases sitting between them. This CDR3 spans 14 amino acids. This chain's CDR3 is CSATRRDSNQPQHF. CDR3 nucleotide sequence: TGCAGTGCCACCAGGCGGGATAGCAATCAGCCCCAGCATTTT.

As regards this clonotype: A much larger clone differs from this one at a single base, so this may be a read error. In nucleotides, the CDR3 is TGTGCCAGCGGCCAGGAAAGGGAGGGGCTAGCGGAAGCCGGGGAGCTGTTTTTT. It translates to CASGQEREGLAEAGELFF. This chain uses TRBV3-1 with TRBJ2-2; 7 nucleotides line up with TRBD2. The CDR3 covers 18 residues. Germline V gene lookup returns CDR1 LGHDT and CDR2 YNNKEL (reference sequence).

For this clonotype: Compared with germline, one end of the junction differs, possibly owing to a read error. V gene TRBV4-1 combines with J gene TRBJ2-1; 16 nucleotides line up with TRBD2. The CDR3 has 21 residues. CDR1 is MGHRA and CDR2 is YSYEKL in the germline V gene. The CDR3 sequence: CASSQEAPGTSGGASYNERFF. The CDR3 DNA is TGCGCCAGCAGCCAAGAGGCACCCGGGACTAGCGGGGGGGCCTCCTACAATGAGCGGTTCTTC.

The V and J genes are TRBV10-1 and TRBJ2-2, with no clear D. This CDR3 region has 16 residues. Per germline, CDR1 WNHNN and CDR2 SYGVQD (reference sequence). The V and J ends lost 0 bases and 3 bases respectively, with 11 bases between them. CDR3 residues: CASSESKRPYTGELFF. CDR3 nucleotide sequence: TGCGCCAGCAGTGAGTCGAAAAGGCCTTACACCGGGGAGCTGTTTTTT.

Details on this clonotype: The junction departs from germline at one end; a sequencing error may be responsible. The gene calls are TRBV9 and TRBJ2-7; maybe TRBD1 (5 bases). Germline CDR1 is SGDLS and CDR2 is YYNGEE. The CDR3 covers 14 residues. The CDR3 sequence: CASSPWTTSCEQSF. DNA of the CDR3: TGTGCCAGCAGCCCTTGGACAACTTCCTGCGAGCAGTCCTTC. Full variable domain (remainder filled in from reference TRBV9 and TRBJ2-7): DSGVTQTPKHLITATGQRVTLRCSPRSGDLSVYWYQQSLDQGLQFLIQYYNGEERAKGNILERFSAQQFPDLHSELNLSSLELGDSALYFCASSPWTTSCEQSFGPGTRLTVT.

This clonotype was seen at least ten times. The gene calls are TRBV27 and TRBJ2-1; a weak D match, TRBD2 (5 bases). Germline V gene lookup returns CDR1 MNHEY and CDR2 SMNVEV (reference sequence). The CDR3 is made up of 13 amino acids. V was cut by 6 bases and J by 4 bases, with 10 bases left in between. The CDR3 reads CASRRRGYNEQFF. The DNA of the CDR3 is TGTGCCAGCAGAAGACGGGGATACAATGAGCAGTTCTTC.

This clonotype has ten or more counts. The CDR3 region has the DNA TGCGCCAGCAGCTTGGCGGGTTTCCTAGCGGGACCCGAGCAGTTCTTC. This sequence encodes CASSLAGFLAGPEQFF. The rearrangement uses TRBV5-1 and TRBJ2-1; 9 bases map to TRBD2. J lost 10 bases, V lost 0 bases, and 11 bases had no gene match. The V gene's germline CDR1 is SGHRS and CDR2 YFSETQ. The CDR3 extends over 16 amino acids.

The chain uses TRBV7-9 and TRBJ1-3; D is ambiguous. The ends were cut back, 3 bases at V and 5 bases at J, with 11 bases in the middle. CDR3 size: 14 residues. Germline lookup yields CDR1 SEHNR and CDR2 FQNEAQ (reference sequence). The CDR3: CASSLVQARNTIYF. CDR3 DNA sequence: TGTGCCAGCAGCTTGGTGCAGGCTAGAAACACCATATATTTT.

The table lists this clonotype with a few counts. The V call is TRBV28, the J call TRBJ1-3; possible D gene TRBD1, 6 bases. Deletions cut 7 bases from V and 6 bases from J, with 10 bases between. CDR1 MDHEN and CDR2 SYDVKM come from the germline V gene. CDR3 length: 12 amino acids. The CDR3 DNA sequence: TGTGCCAGCATTGACAGGAAAAACACCATATATTTT. Its protein product is CASIDRKNTIYF. The whole variable domain, remainder taken from reference TRBV28 and TRBJ1-3, is DVKVTQSSRYLVKRTGEKVFLECVQDMDHENMFWYRQDPGLGLRLIYFSYDVKMKEKGDIPEGYSVSREKKERFSLILESASTNQTSMYLCASIDRKNTIYFGEGSWLTVV.

Comments on this clonotype: One base away lies a much larger clone, so this may be a sequencing read error. The CDR3 region is CASSQGGELSIYF. The CDR3 DNA reads as TGTGCCAGCAGCCAGGGGGGAGAATTATCCATATATTTT. This sequence joins TRBV3-1 and TRBJ1-3; weak D call: TRBD1 (5 bases). Germline V CDR1 and CDR2: LGHDT, YNNKEL (reference sequence). The CDR3 runs to 13 residues. Trimming took 3 bases from V and 11 from J, leaving 14 bases between them.

This clonotype has only a few counts. Possible read error: a much larger clone is one base away. The chain couples TRBV5-1 to TRBJ2-7; TRBD2 is a possible D gene (5 bases). The ends were cut back, 5 bases at V and 2 bases at J, with 17 bases in the middle. Germline CDR1 is SGHRS and CDR2 is YFSETQ. The CDR3 loop spans 15 amino acids. CDR3 amino acids: CASRAGSSSPYEQYF. Here the CDR3 DNA reads TGCGCCAGCAGGGCGGGCTCCTCGAGCCCCTACGAGCAGTACTTC.

As concerns this clonotype: A read error may account for a junction end that differs from germline. The chain is built from TRBV7-8 and TRBJ2-7; D remains unclear. CDR3 length equals 15 residues. CDR1 is SGHVS, CDR2 FQNEAQ, per germline. Written as DNA, the CDR3 is TGTGCCAGCAGCCTCGGGTGGTCCTTCGCCTACGAGCAGCACTTC. This encodes CASSLGWSFAYEQHF.

Note on this clonotype: Mismatch with germline at one junction end may stem from a read error. The rearrangement links TRBV7-2 to TRBJ2-3, with 9 bases that match TRBD1. CDR1 is SGHTA, CDR2 FQGNSA, per germline. The CDR3 is 15 amino acids. The CDR3: CASRPGQGSSDTQYF. DNA of the CDR3: TGTGCCAGCAGACCGGGACAGGGCTCTTCCGATACACAGTATTTT.

This clonotype was counted at least ten times. This sequence joins TRBV30 and TRBJ1-5; TRBD1 matches 7 bases. Trimming cost V 0 bases and J 6 bases; bases outside gene matches: 8. CDR3 length: 15 residues. Germline V CDR1 and CDR2: GTSNPN, SVGIG (reference sequence). CDR3 loop: CAWSVQGTRGQPQHF. The CDR3 DNA reads TGTGCCTGGAGTGTACAGGGGACAAGGGGTCAGCCCCAGCATTTT. Looking up the rest from reference TRBV30 and TRBJ1-5 gives the full variable domain: SQTIHQWPATLVQPVGSPLSLECTVEGTSNPNLYWYRQAAGRGLQLLFYSVGIGQISSEVPQNLSASRPQDRQFILSSKKLLLSDSGFYLCAWSVQGTRGQPQHFGDGTRLSIL.